This is a list of T cell receptor beta chains from one sample in a study of blood T cell repertoires in COVID-19. The data were produced by immunoSEQ multiplex PCR, yet TCRdb's version contains in-frame clones alone and is incomplete. The data hold 63,000 or so clones, with more than 75% observed a single time. The sequencing sample was made of peripheral blood. The receptors originated from a human donor in a cohort sampled during active COVID-19. CDR3s include the opening cysteine and the closing phenylalanine or tryptophan. The D gene is left open where the match is weak. The size of a clone is reported for some rows only, either as once, few or many, or as a class for expanded clones.

CDR3: CATSRATSTGGKYGYTF
DNA: TGTGCCACCAGCAGAGCTACGTCGACAGGGGGGAAGTATGGCTACACCTTC
J: TRBJ1-2
V: TRBV15
size: -
D: TRBD1

CDR3: CASSQELGVAGGTDTQYF
DNA: TGTGCCAGCAGCCAAGAGTTAGGGGTAGCGGGAGGGACAGATACGCAGTATTTT
J: TRBJ2-3
V: TRBV4-2
size: once
D: TRBD2

CDR3: CASSPQPRAEWGGYTF
DNA: TGTGCCAGCAGCCCTCAACCCAGGGCTGAATGGGGTGGCTACACCTTC
J: TRBJ1-2
V: TRBV5-6
size: -
D: -

CDR3: CASSAQQDTEAFF
DNA: TGTGCCAGCAGCGCCCAACAGGACACTGAAGCTTTCTTT
J: TRBJ1-1
V: TRBV7-2
size: -
D: -

CDR3: CASSGDRVESYTF
DNA: TGTGCCAGTAGTGGAGACAGGGTGGAGAGCTACACCTTC
J: TRBJ1-2
V: TRBV19
size: -
D: TRBD1

CDR3: CASSTGVNQPQHF
DNA: TGTGCCAGCAGTACAGGGGTCAATCAGCCCCAGCATTTT
J: TRBJ1-5
V: TRBV2
size: -
D: TRBD1

CDR3: CASSPSGGAGTEAFF
DNA: TGTGCCAGCAGCCCATCCGGTGGGGCCGGCACTGAAGCTTTCTTT
J: TRBJ1-1
V: TRBV7-9
size: few
D: -

CDR3: CASSRTGPGLAGVTQYF
DNA: TGTGCCAGTAGTAGGACAGGACCGGGACTAGCGGGAGTTACGCAGTATTTT
J: TRBJ2-3
V: TRBV19
size: -
D: TRBD2

CDR3: CASSRTGNLLETQYF
DNA: TGTGCCAGCAGCCGTACCGGGAACCTGCTTGAGACCCAGTACTTC
J: TRBJ2-5
V: TRBV28
size: -
D: -

CDR3: CASSPPGSLKQQYF
DNA: TGCGCCAGCAGCCCCCCCGGGAGTCTTAAGCAGCAGTACTTC
J: TRBJ2-7
V: TRBV4-1
size: -
D: -

CDR3: CSAAPGEQFF
DNA: TGCAGTGCCGCCCCCGGTGAGCAGTTCTTC
J: TRBJ2-1
V: TRBV20-1
size: -
D: -

CDR3: CASSVAPGRHEQFF
DNA: TGTGCCAGCAGCGTAGCGCCAGGGCGGCATGAGCAGTTCTTC
J: TRBJ2-1
V: TRBV9
size: -
D: -

CDR3: CASSFQGSNEQYF
DNA: TGTGCCAGCAGCTTTCAGGGGTCCAACGAGCAGTACTTC
J: TRBJ2-7
V: TRBV5-4
size: few
D: -

CDR3: CASRRQTAMNTEAFF
DNA: TGTGCCAGCAGGCGCCAGACAGCCATGAACACTGAAGCTTTCTTT
J: TRBJ1-1
V: TRBV7-2
size: -
D: -

CDR3: CASSLAGQGEGETQYF
DNA: TGCGCCAGCAGCTTGGCGGGACAGGGTGAGGGAGAGACCCAGTACTTC
J: TRBJ2-5
V: TRBV5-1
size: -
D: TRBD1

CDR3: CASSPLAPDSTSYNEQFF
DNA: TGCGCCAGCAGCCCCCTTGCACCTGACAGCACCTCCTACAATGAGCAGTTCTTC
J: TRBJ2-1
V: TRBV5-1
size: -
D: -

CDR3: CASSRPPGGGYTF
DNA: TGTGCCAGCAGCCGCCCCCCGGGGGGTGGCTACACCTTC
J: TRBJ1-2
V: TRBV11-3
size: -
D: -

CDR3: CASSAGLASETQYF
DNA: TGCGCCAGCAGCGCGGGACTAGCGTCGGAGACCCAGTACTTC
J: TRBJ2-5
V: TRBV5-1
size: -
D: TRBD2

CDR3: CASSLSGRVTDTQYF
DNA: TGTGCCAGCAGCTTAAGCGGGAGGGTGACAGATACGCAGTATTTT
J: TRBJ2-3
V: TRBV7-3
size: -
D: TRBD2

CDR3: CASSQEYTGDADTQYF
DNA: TGCGCCAGCAGCCAAGAATATACAGGGGATGCAGATACGCAGTATTTT
J: TRBJ2-3
V: TRBV4-1
size: -
D: TRBD1

CDR3: CATSSLAGSYNEQFF
DNA: TGTGCCACCAGCTCTTTAGCGGGGTCCTACAATGAGCAGTTCTTC
J: TRBJ2-1
V: TRBV15
size: -
D: TRBD2

CDR3: CASSLNPPPTYEQYF
DNA: TGTGCCAGCAGCTTAAACCCCCCTCCTACCTACGAGCAGTACTTC
J: TRBJ2-7
V: TRBV7-2
size: -
D: -

CDR3: CATSDYSYEQYF
DNA: TGTGCCACCAGTGATTACAGCTACGAGCAGTACTTC
J: TRBJ2-7
V: TRBV24-1
size: -
D: -

CDR3: CASSLNRANEQFF
DNA: TGCGCCAGCAGCTTGAACCGCGCAAATGAGCAGTTCTTC
J: TRBJ2-1
V: TRBV5-1
size: once
D: -

CDR3: CAGGGPSNTGELFF
DNA: TGTGCCGGCGGGGGGCCCTCGAACACCGGGGAGCTGTTTTTT
J: TRBJ2-2
V: TRBV7-9
size: -
D: TRBD2

CDR3: CASSLSTGASAPLHF
DNA: TGCGCCAGCAGCTTAAGTACAGGGGCCAGCGCACCCCTCCACTTT
J: TRBJ1-6
V: TRBV5-1
size: few
D: TRBD1

CDR3: CASGETGFNEKLFF
DNA: TGTGCCAGCGGGGAGACAGGGTTTAATGAAAAACTGTTTTTT
J: TRBJ1-4
V: TRBV2
size: once
D: TRBD1

CDR3: CASSERAGVLINSPLHF
DNA: TGTGCCAGCAGTGAACGGGCAGGGGTTTTAATTAATTCACCCCTCCACTTT
J: TRBJ1-6
V: TRBV2
size: -
D: -

CDR3: CASSQVLTAEAFF
DNA: TGTGCCAGCAGCCAAGTACTGACAGCTGAAGCTTTCTTT
J: TRBJ1-1
V: TRBV3-1/TRBV3-2
size: -
D: -

CDR3: CASSSISPRAGELFF
DNA: TGTGCCAGCAGCTCCATCTCGCCCCGAGCCGGGGAGCTGTTTTTT
J: TRBJ2-2
V: TRBV9
size: -
D: -

CDR3: CASSLGQGNQPQHF
DNA: TGTGCCAGCAGCCTGGGACAGGGGAATCAGCCCCAGCATTTT
J: TRBJ1-5
V: TRBV13
size: -
D: TRBD1

CDR3: CASRTRTSGRPGELFF
DNA: TGTGCCAGCAGAACGCGGACTAGCGGGAGGCCCGGGGAGCTGTTTTTT
J: TRBJ2-2
V: TRBV6-6
size: -
D: TRBD2

CDR3: CASKDRVHSPLHF
DNA: TGTGCCAGCAAGGACAGGGTCCATTCACCCCTCCACTTT
J: TRBJ1-6
V: TRBV6-5
size: -
D: TRBD1

CDR3: CASSIAGSTDTQYF
DNA: TGTGCCAGTAGTATAGCGGGGTCCACAGATACGCAGTATTTT
J: TRBJ2-3
V: TRBV19
size: -
D: -

CDR3: CASSLPLGVAGRDTDTQYF
DNA: TGTGCCAGCAGTTTACCCCTGGGGGTAGCGGGACGGGACACAGATACGCAGTATTTT
J: TRBJ2-3
V: TRBV28
size: once
D: TRBD2

CDR3: CATSAGAHYGYTF
DNA: TGTGCCACCAGCGCAGGGGCGCACTATGGCTACACCTTC
J: TRBJ1-2
V: TRBV15
size: -
D: -

CDR3: CASSQEPWERERYNEQFF
DNA: TGTGCCAGCAGCCAAGAACCATGGGAGCGGGAGAGGTACAATGAGCAGTTCTTC
J: TRBJ2-1
V: TRBV3-1/TRBV3-2
size: -
D: TRBD2

CDR3: CASSLGAPSYGYTF
DNA: TGTGCCAGCAGTTTAGGGGCACCATCCTATGGCTACACCTTC
J: TRBJ1-2
V: TRBV28
size: -
D: -

CDR3: CSVTSGSLTGELFF
DNA: TGCAGCGTGACTAGCGGGAGTCTGACCGGGGAGCTGTTTTTT
J: TRBJ2-2
V: TRBV29-1
size: -
D: TRBD2

CDR3: CASSFGTGTYEQYF
DNA: TGTGCCAGCAGCTTCGGGACAGGGACCTACGAGCAGTACTTC
J: TRBJ2-7
V: TRBV5-6
size: -
D: TRBD1

CDR3: CASSQGDLREQYF
DNA: TGTGCCAGCAGCCAAGGAGATCTCCGCGAGCAGTACTTC
J: TRBJ2-7
V: TRBV3-1/TRBV3-2
size: once
D: -

CDR3: CASSLGTGIGQYF
DNA: TGTGCCAGCAGCCTCGGGACAGGCATTGGGCAGTACTTC
J: TRBJ2-7
V: TRBV28
size: -
D: TRBD1

CDR3: CASSVLGLGSEAFF
DNA: TGTGCCAGCAGCGTATTGGGGCTTGGTTCTGAAGCTTTCTTT
J: TRBJ1-1
V: TRBV9
size: -
D: -